Below, 27 T cell receptor beta chains from the same sample are listed, as sequenced in a study of identical twins. TCRdb analysed the 5' RACE reads with MiXCR anew, one entry per CDR3 protein. This table has 150,000 or so distinct CDR3 sequences, under 4.5% appearing once. The sequenced sample was memory T cells sorted from blood. These receptors all come from a man between 18 and 29 years old in good health.

This clonotype was seen ten or more times. The chain uses TRBV5-6 and TRBJ2-1; 14 nucleotides align to TRBD2. This CDR3 has 15 amino acids. V lost 5 bases to trimming and J lost 6 bases; unmatched junction nucleotides: 4. In germline, CDR1 is SGHDT, CDR2 YYEEEE. CDR3 coding DNA: TGTGCCAGCAGACCGACTAGCGGGAGGGCCAATGAGCAGTTCTTC. Its protein product is CASRPTSGRANEQFF. The whole variable domain, remainder taken from reference TRBV5-6 and TRBJ2-1, is DAGVTQSPTHLIKTRGQQVTLRCSPKSGHDTVSWYQQALGQGPQFIFQYYEEEERQRGNFPDRFSGHQFPNYSSELNVNALLLGDSALYLCASRPTSGRANEQFFGPGTRLTVL.

This clonotype was detected many times. V gene TRBV7-2 combines with J gene TRBJ2-2; 8 nucleotides agree with TRBD2. Germline lookup yields CDR1 SGHTA and CDR2 FQGNSA. CDR3 size: 16 residues. Trimming removed 6 bases from V and 3 bases from J; junction bases left unmatched: 9. The CDR3 DNA sequence: TGTGCCAGCAGACGTAACCCAGCGGGAGACACCGGGGAGCTGTTTTTT. It yields the protein CASRRNPAGDTGELFF.

This clonotype was seen at least ten times. The chain employs TRBV5-1 and TRBJ2-1; 9 bases are a match to TRBD2. Germline trimming cut 4 bases from V and 1 base from J; bases unmatched to any gene: 3. The germline V gene encodes CDR1 SGHRS and CDR2 YFSETQ. The CDR3 spans 15 residues. Written as DNA, the CDR3 is TGCGCCAGCAGCCCTAGCGGGGTATCCTACAATGAGCAGTTCTTC. This translates into CASSPSGVSYNEQFF.

Many counts were recorded for this clonotype. The V gene is TRBV5-1, the J gene TRBJ2-3; the D is unclear. Germline assignment: CDR1 SGHRS and CDR2 YFSETQ. The CDR3 length is 14 residues. V lost 3 bases to trimming and J lost 0 bases, with 8 bases between them. CDR3 region: CASSYQSSTDTQYF. DNA of the CDR3: TGCGCCAGCAGCTACCAAAGCAGCACAGATACGCAGTATTTT.

This clonotype was observed at least ten times. V gene TRBV7-9 combines with J gene TRBJ2-3; D remains unclear. V lost 4 bases to trimming and J lost 2 bases, with 10 bases between them. The germline CDR1 and CDR2 sequences are SEHNR and FQNEAQ (reference sequence). The CDR3 has 14 residues. The CDR3 sequence: CASSSVRATDTQYF. The CDR3 DNA reads TGTGCCAGCAGCTCGGTCCGTGCCACAGATACGCAGTATTTT.

This clonotype came up many times. This chain connects TRBV30 to TRBJ1-4; D not certain. The CDR3 covers 11 residues. Germline V gives CDR1 GTSNPN, CDR2 SVGIG (reference sequence). The V end was cut by 3 bases, the J end by 5 bases, with 4 bases between. CDR3 bases: TGTGCCTGGAGGGAGAATGAAAAACTGTTTTTT. It specifies CAWRENEKLFF.

This clonotype came up many times. V usage is TRBV12-3 or TRBV12-4 and J usage is TRBJ1-2; 9 bases match TRBD1. The V segment lost 6 bases and the J segment 8 bases; nucleotides outside the gene matches: 7. This CDR3 has 13 residues. CDR3 loop: CASREQGAGGYTF. The CDR3 DNA is TGTGCCAGCAGAGAACAGGGGGCTGGGGGCTACACCTTC.

In its sample, this clonotype was seen many times. The chain couples TRBV4-2 to TRBJ1-1; D gene uncertain. This CDR3 is built from 16 residues. V dropped 1 base and J dropped 1 base, with 13 bases sitting between them. CDR1 is LGHNA and CDR2 is YNFKEQ in the germline V gene. CDR3 DNA: TGTGCCAGCAGCCAAGGAATTGGACGGGGGAACACTGAAGCTTTCTTT. It codes for CASSQGIGRGNTEAFF.

This clonotype was observed many times. This chain uses TRBV24-1 with TRBJ2-2; D unresolved. The germline CDR1 and CDR2 sequences are KGHDR and SFDVKD. V lost 6 bases and J 6 bases, leaving 4 bases between the germline ends. The CDR3 consists of 11 residues. In DNA, the CDR3 is TGTGCCACCAGTATAGCCGGGGAGCTGTTTTTT. It encodes CATSIAGELFF.

At least ten counts were recorded for this clonotype. The chain combines TRBV5-1 with TRBJ1-3, with TRBD1 identical over 8 bases. CDR1 and CDR2 (germline): SGHRS, YFSETQ. The trim removed 4 bases at V and 2 bases at J, leaving 5 bases unmatched. The CDR3 runs 15 residues. DNA for the CDR3: TGCGCCAGCAGCAGGGACAGGCCACCTGGAAACACCATATATTTT. Translating it yields CASSRDRPPGNTIYF.

This clonotype was picked up many times. This chain uses TRBV18 with TRBJ1-4; unclear D gene. CDR1 KGHSH and CDR2 LQKENI come from the germline V gene. Deletions cut 2 bases from V and 13 bases from J, with 11 bases between. The CDR3 consists of 12 residues. The CDR3 DNA is TGTGCCAGCTCACCAGAGGGAAAAGCACTGTTTTTT. As protein: CASSPEGKALFF.

The J gene is TRBJ2-4, the V gene TRBV6-1, with unresolved D. The CDR3 is 14 residues long. Germline lookup yields CDR1 MNHNS and CDR2 SASEGT. V was trimmed by 3 bases and J by 9 bases, leaving 15 bases between them. As DNA, the CDR3 is TGTGCCAGCAGTGAGGCAGGCAGAAACGGCATTCAGTACTTC. Its translation: CASSEAGRNGIQYF.

This clonotype was seen at least ten times. The chain recombines TRBV5-1 with TRBJ1-6, with TRBD1 matching 8 bases. In germline, CDR1 is SGHRS, CDR2 YFSETQ. The junction had 11 bases not matched to a gene; V was cut back by 4 bases and J by 14 bases. CDR3 length: 14 residues. CDR3 nucleotide sequence: TGCGCCAGCAGCGAGCAGGGGGCCACCGGGGCCCTCCACTTT. Its protein product is CASSEQGATGALHF.

This clonotype was seen at least ten times. The rearrangement uses TRBV12-3 or TRBV12-4 and TRBJ1-2; D not resolved. The ends were cut back, 6 bases at V and 7 bases at J, with 12 bases in the middle. This CDR3 contains 12 residues. CDR3 protein: CASRPTESGYTF. CDR3 bases: TGTGCCAGCAGACCCACAGAGAGTGGCTACACCTTC.

This clonotype was counted at least ten times. The chain recombines TRBV15 with TRBJ1-4, with unresolved D. The germline V and J ends were trimmed by 4 bases and 6 bases, with 6 bases remaining between them. The CDR3 is 12 residues long. The germline V gene encodes CDR1 LNHNV and CDR2 YYDKDF (reference sequence). CDR3 residues: CATSNGDEKLFF. The CDR3, as DNA: TGTGCCACCAGCAACGGGGATGAAAAACTGTTTTTT.

This clonotype was found many times. J is TRBJ2-7 and V is TRBV5-5; TRBD1 is a possible D gene (5 bases). Trimming left V 3 bases short and J 4 bases short, with 20 bases between. There are 16 residues in the CDR3. Germline V gene lookup returns CDR1 SGHKS and CDR2 YYEKEE (reference sequence). CDR3 loop: CASSSVEPGSKYEQYF. The CDR3 DNA reads as TGTGCCAGCAGCTCCGTAGAACCAGGGTCGAAATACGAGCAGTACTTC.

At least ten counts were recorded for this clonotype. This chain joins TRBV24-1 and TRBJ2-2; 7 nucleotides align to TRBD2. The CDR3 spans 16 residues. With V trimmed by 2 bases and J by 4 bases, 6 bases remained unmatched. CDR1 is KGHDR and CDR2 is SFDVKD in the germline V gene. The CDR3 sequence is CATSDSAGKLTGELFF. CDR3 bases: TGTGCCACCAGTGATTCAGCGGGAAAACTCACCGGGGAGCTGTTTTTT.

This rearrangement joins TRBV6-2 or TRBV6-3 to TRBJ2-3; the D is unclear. CDR3 size: 14 residues. CDR1 and CDR2 (germline): MNHEY, SVGEGT. Trimming shortened V by 0 bases and J by 3 bases, and 7 bases separated the two germline ends. CDR3 DNA sequence: TGTGCCAGCAGTTACTCGAGTACGACAGATACGCAGTATTTT. Amino acids: CASSYSSTTDTQYF.

This clonotype was recorded many times. V usage is TRBV12-3 or TRBV12-4 and J usage is TRBJ1-2; 8 bases map to TRBD1. This CDR3 region has 16 residues. V gave up 6 bases and J gave up 3 bases; unmatched junction bases: 12. The CDR3 DNA reads as TGTGCCAGCAGCCCAGACGGGACAGGAGAGTACTATGGCTACACCTTC. This gives the protein CASSPDGTGEYYGYTF.

Ten or more counts support this clonotype. V is TRBV10-3 and J is TRBJ2-2; no reliable D call. Between the trimmed V and J ends, which lost 8 bases and 2 bases, there was a span of 9 bases. In germline, CDR1 is ENHRY, CDR2 SYGVKD. The CDR3 extends over 13 amino acids. CDR3 amino acids: CAIQGTNTGELFF. CDR3 nucleotide sequence: TGTGCCATCCAAGGAACAAACACCGGGGAGCTGTTTTTT.

By proportion, this clonotype is medium-sized. The rearrangement links TRBV20-1 to TRBJ2-3; TRBD2 is a possible D gene (5 bases). The V end lost 5 bases, the J end lost 5 bases, and 8 bases lay between the germline ends. The length of the CDR3 is 11 residues. The germline V gene has CDR1 DFQATT and CDR2 SNEGSKA (reference sequence). The CDR3 nucleotides read TGCAGTGCTTCCCGGGGAGATACGCAGTATTTT. This encodes CSASRGDTQYF.

This clonotype was detected ten times or more. V usage is TRBV4-2 and J usage is TRBJ1-1, with 8 bases lining up with TRBD1. CDR1 is LGHNA, CDR2 YNFKEQ, per germline. The J segment lost 1 base and the V segment lost 8 bases, leaving 3 bases of the junction unmatched. The CDR3 covers 13 residues. The CDR3 protein is CASAGTGNTEAFF. CDR3 DNA sequence: TGTGCCAGCGCCGGGACAGGGAACACTGAAGCTTTCTTT.

This clonotype was counted many times. The rearrangement joins TRBV6-1 to TRBJ2-6; 9 bases match TRBD1. This CDR3 is built from 19 residues. V lost 7 bases, J lost 0 bases, and 13 bases stayed unmatched. Germline CDR1 MNHNS, CDR2 SASEGT. The CDR3 spells CASNGIGTGLFSGANVLTF. The CDR3 DNA sequence: TGTGCCAGCAACGGAATAGGGACAGGGTTGTTCTCTGGGGCCAACGTCCTGACTTTC.

The J gene is TRBJ2-7, the V gene TRBV18; 7 positions match TRBD1. There are 13 residues in the CDR3. After removal of 3 bases from V and 5 bases from J, the junction contained 4 bases not matched to a gene. Germline CDR1 is KGHSH and CDR2 is LQKENI. CDR3 DNA sequence: TGTGCCAGCTCACCGGGACAGCAACACGAGCAGTACGTC. Encoded protein: CASSPGQQHEQYV.

Ten or more counts support this clonotype. The rearrangement uses TRBV7-2 and TRBJ1-4; D gene unclear. The CDR3 sequence is 14 residues long. Trimming stripped 1 base from V and 7 bases from J, with 10 bases between. Germline V lookup: CDR1 SGHTA, CDR2 FQGNSA. CDR3 amino acids: CASSLEGAGEKLFF. DNA of the CDR3: TGTGCCAGCAGCTTAGAGGGCGCCGGTGAAAAACTGTTTTTT.

This clonotype has ten or more counts. The chain links TRBV24-1 to TRBJ1-2; D gene unclear. The ends were cut back, 7 bases at V and 2 bases at J, with 7 bases in the middle. CDR1 and CDR2 (germline): KGHDR, SFDVKD. The CDR3 totals 12 residues. This CDR3 is CATRDLNYGYTF. In DNA, the CDR3 is TGTGCCACCAGGGACCTAAACTATGGCTACACCTTC.

This clonotype was detected many times. The gene calls are TRBV20-1 and TRBJ1-6; D is undetermined. Germline CDR1 reads DFQATT; CDR2 reads SNEGSKA (reference sequence). V lost 1 base, J lost 10 bases, and 14 bases lay in between. The CDR3 extends over 14 amino acids. The CDR3 coding sequence is TGCAGTGCTAGAGGTGGAAGGTTTTGGTCACCCCTCCACTTT. As protein: CSARGGRFWSPLHF.